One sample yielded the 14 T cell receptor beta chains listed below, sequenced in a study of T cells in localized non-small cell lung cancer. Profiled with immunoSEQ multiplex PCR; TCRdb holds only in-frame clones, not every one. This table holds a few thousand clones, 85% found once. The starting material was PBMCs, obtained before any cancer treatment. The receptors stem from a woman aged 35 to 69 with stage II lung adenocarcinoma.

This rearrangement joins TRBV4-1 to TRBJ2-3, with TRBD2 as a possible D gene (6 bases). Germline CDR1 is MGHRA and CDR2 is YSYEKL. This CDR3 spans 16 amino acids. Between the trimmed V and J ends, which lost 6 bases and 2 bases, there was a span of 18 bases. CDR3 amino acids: CASRKTGGEPTDTQYF. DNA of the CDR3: TGCGCCAGCAGAAAAACCGGCGGGGAGCCCACAGATACGCAGTATTTT.

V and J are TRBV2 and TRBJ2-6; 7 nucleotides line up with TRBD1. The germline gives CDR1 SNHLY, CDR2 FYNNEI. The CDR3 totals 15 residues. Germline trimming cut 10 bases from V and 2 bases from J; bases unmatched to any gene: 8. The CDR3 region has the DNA TGTGCCACCAGACAGGGCGAGGCTGGGGCCAACGTCCTGACTTTC. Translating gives CATRQGEAGANVLTF. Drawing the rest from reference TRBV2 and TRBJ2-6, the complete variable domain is EPEVTQTPSHQVTQMGQEVILRCVPISNHLYFYWYRQILGQKVEFLVSFYNNEISEKSEIFDDQFSVERPDGSNFTLKIRSTKLEDSAMYFCATRQGEAGANVLTFGAGSRLTVL.

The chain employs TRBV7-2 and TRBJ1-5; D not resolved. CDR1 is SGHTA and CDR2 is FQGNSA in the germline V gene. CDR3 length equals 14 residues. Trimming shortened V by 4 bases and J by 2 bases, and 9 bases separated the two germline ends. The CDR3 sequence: CASSSTLGNQPQHF. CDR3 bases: TGTGCCAGCAGCTCCACCCTGGGCAATCAGCCCCAGCATTTT.

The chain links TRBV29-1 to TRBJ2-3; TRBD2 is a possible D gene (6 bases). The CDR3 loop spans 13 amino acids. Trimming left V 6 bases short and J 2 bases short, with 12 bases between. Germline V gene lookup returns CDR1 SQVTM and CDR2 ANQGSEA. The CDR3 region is CSVISGDTDTQYF. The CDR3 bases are TGCAGCGTCATTAGCGGAGACACAGATACGCAGTATTTT.

DNA of the CDR3: TGCGCCAGCAGCCCAGGACTAGCGGGCCTCCGCAATGAGCAGTTCTTC. Translated: CASSPGLAGLRNEQFF. The genes are TRBV5-1 and TRBJ2-1, with 11 nucleotides matching TRBD2. The germline V gene encodes CDR1 SGHRS and CDR2 YFSETQ. The junction had 9 bases not matched to a gene; V was cut back by 4 bases and J by 6 bases. CDR3 length equals 16 residues. The full variable domain, rest sourced from reference TRBV5-1 and TRBJ2-1, is KAGVTQTPRYLIKTRGQQVTLSCSPISGHRSVSWYQQTPGQGLQFLFEYFSETQRNKGNFPGRFSGRQFSNSRSEMNVSTLELGDSALYLCASSPGLAGLRNEQFFGPGTRLTVL.

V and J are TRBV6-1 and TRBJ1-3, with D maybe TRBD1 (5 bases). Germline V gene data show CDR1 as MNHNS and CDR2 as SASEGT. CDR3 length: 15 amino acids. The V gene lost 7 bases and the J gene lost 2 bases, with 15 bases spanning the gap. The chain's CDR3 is CASTDPRGTGNTIYF. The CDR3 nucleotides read TGTGCCAGCACCGATCCGAGGGGTACTGGAAACACCATATATTTT.

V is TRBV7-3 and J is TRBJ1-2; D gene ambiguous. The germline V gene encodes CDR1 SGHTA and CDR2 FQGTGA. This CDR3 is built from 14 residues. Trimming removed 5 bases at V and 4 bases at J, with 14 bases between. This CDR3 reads CASSPGTLGYGYTF. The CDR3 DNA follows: TGTGCCAGCAGCCCCGGAACCTTAGGCTATGGCTACACCTTC.

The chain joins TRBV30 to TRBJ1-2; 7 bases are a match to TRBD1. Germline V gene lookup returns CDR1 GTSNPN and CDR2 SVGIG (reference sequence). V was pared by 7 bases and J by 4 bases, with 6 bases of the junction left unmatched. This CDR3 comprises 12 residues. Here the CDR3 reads CASTGDVYGYTF. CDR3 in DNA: TGTGCCTCCACAGGGGACGTCTATGGCTACACCTTC.

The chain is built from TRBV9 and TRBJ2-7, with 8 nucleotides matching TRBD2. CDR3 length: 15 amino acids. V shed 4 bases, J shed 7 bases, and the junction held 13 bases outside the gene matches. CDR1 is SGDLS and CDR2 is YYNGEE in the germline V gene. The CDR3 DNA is TGTGCCAGCAGCTCCGGGGGACTAGGCATCGGGGAGCAGTACTTC. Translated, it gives CASSSGGLGIGEQYF.

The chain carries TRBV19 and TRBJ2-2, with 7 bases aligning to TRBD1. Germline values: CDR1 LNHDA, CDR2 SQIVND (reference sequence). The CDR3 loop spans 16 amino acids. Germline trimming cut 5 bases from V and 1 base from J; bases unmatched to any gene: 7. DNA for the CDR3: TGTGCCAGTAGTCTCCCAGGGGGAAAGAACACCGGGGAGCTGTTTTTT. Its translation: CASSLPGGKNTGELFF.

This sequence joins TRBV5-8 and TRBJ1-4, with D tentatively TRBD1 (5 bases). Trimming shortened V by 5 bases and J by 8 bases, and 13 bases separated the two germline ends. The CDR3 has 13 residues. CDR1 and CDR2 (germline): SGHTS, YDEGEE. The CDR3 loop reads CASRRDALEKLFF. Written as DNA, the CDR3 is TGTGCCAGCAGGCGGGACGCGCTAGAAAAACTGTTTTTT.

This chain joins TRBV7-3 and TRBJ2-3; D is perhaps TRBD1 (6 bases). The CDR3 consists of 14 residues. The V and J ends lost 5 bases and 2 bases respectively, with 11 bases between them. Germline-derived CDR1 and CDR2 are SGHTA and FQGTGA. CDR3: CASSIQGTTDTQYF. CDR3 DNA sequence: TGTGCCAGCAGCATACAGGGTACCACAGATACGCAGTATTTT. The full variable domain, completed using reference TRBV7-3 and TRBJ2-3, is GAGVSQTPSNKVTEKGKYVELRCDPISGHTALYWYRQSLGQGPEFLIYFQGTGAADDSGLPNDRFFAVRPEGSVSTLKIQRTERGDSAVYLCASSIQGTTDTQYFGPGTRLTVL.

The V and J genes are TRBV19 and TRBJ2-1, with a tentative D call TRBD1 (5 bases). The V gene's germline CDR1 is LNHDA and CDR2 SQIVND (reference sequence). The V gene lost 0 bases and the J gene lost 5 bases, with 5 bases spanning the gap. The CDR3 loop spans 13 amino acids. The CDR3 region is CASSIDRDNEQFF. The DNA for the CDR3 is TGTGCCAGTAGTATAGACAGGGACAATGAGCAGTTCTTC.

DNA of the CDR3: TGTGCCAGCAGACCCGGGACAGGGGAGCACACTGAAGCTTTCTTT. Translated: CASRPGTGEHTEAFF. The chain couples TRBV7-8 to TRBJ1-1; 10 positions match TRBD1. J was trimmed by 3 bases and V by 6 bases; bases with no gene match: 7. The CDR3 has 15 residues. Germline V gene data show CDR1 as SGHVS and CDR2 as FQNEAQ.